The present T cell receptor (beta chain) was sequenced within a study of T cells in Graves' hyperthyroidism and ophthalmopathy. This clonotype was seen only a few times. V lost 3 bases and J lost 4, with 3 bases in between. CDR1 is LNHDA and CDR2 is SQIVND in the germline V gene (reference sequence). The CDR3 has 12 residues. Amplification of TCR beta CDR3 regions was performed using RNA transcripts as template. The HTBI primer set was used in a first-round RT-PCR of the TCR CDR3. TCRdb itself ran the multiplex PCR reads through MiXCR, one entry per CDR3 protein. The table shows about 340,000 distinct CDR3 sequences, with 20% to 25% occurring only once.

This receptor was taken from a woman aged 50 to 60 with Graves' hyperthyroidism. The sequencing input was blood. This chain uses TRBV19 with TRBJ2-2; D unresolved. Written as DNA, the CDR3 is TGTGCCAGTAGTATTTCCACCGGGGAGCTGTTTTTT. Residues: CASSISTGELFF.